A single sample is the source of the 29 T cell receptor beta chains below, sequenced in a study of T cell responses to AZD1222 COVID-19 vaccine. The table came from immunoSEQ multiplex PCR; TCRdb's copy has only in-frame clones and leaves some out. The sample includes 120,000 or so clones, 75% to 85% seen only once; the top ten take about 25%. Sequencing was performed on peripheral blood, taken 28 days after the second AZD1222 dose. The receptors shown here come from an adult who received the AZD1222 COVID-19 vaccine.

The rearrangement joins TRBV19 to TRBJ2-7; D not resolved. The V and J ends lost 4 bases and 3 bases respectively, with 1 base between them. The CDR3 loop spans 10 amino acids. The germline CDR1 and CDR2 sequences are LNHDA and SQIVND (reference sequence). For the CDR3, the DNA is TGTGCCAGTAGTAGCTACGAGCAGTACTTC. This encodes CASSSYEQYF.

The V and J genes are TRBV11-2 and TRBJ1-2; 7 bases line up with TRBD1. The CDR3 totals 14 residues. The V gene's germline CDR1 is SGHAT and CDR2 FQNNGV. Germline trimming cut 2 bases from V and 4 bases from J; bases unmatched to any gene: 4. The CDR3 bases are TGTGCCAGCAGCTTAAGGGACAGTTCCTATGGCTACACCTTC. It codes for CASSLRDSSYGYTF.

V usage is TRBV2 and J usage is TRBJ1-4, with D perhaps matching TRBD1 (6 bases). Trimming removed 10 bases at V and 8 bases at J, with 17 bases between. This CDR3 contains 13 residues. Looked up from germline, CDR1 is SNHLY and CDR2 is FYNNEI. The CDR3 region is CATYRERGEKLFF. CDR3 in DNA: TGTGCCACCTACAGGGAGAGAGGGGAAAAACTGTTTTTT.

The gene calls are TRBV4-3 and TRBJ1-4; TRBD1 matches at 10 bases. The CDR3 has 16 residues. After removal of 1 base from V and 8 bases from J, the junction contained 7 bases not matched to a gene. The germline V gene has CDR1 LGHNA and CDR2 YSLEER. The DNA for the CDR3 is TGCGCCAGCAGCCAAGGCGTGACAGGGGGCTACGAAAAACTGTTTTTT. This gives the protein CASSQGVTGGYEKLFF.

The chain uses TRBV3-1 (or the pseudogene TRBV3-2) and TRBJ1-4; 10 bases map to TRBD1. The CDR3 has 15 amino acids. CDR1 LGHDT and CDR2 YNNKEL come from the germline V gene (reference sequence). Trimming removed 6 bases from V and 6 bases from J; junction bases left unmatched: 7. For the CDR3, the DNA is TGTGCCAGCAGTAGACAGGGGGCGGTAGATGAAAAACTGTTTTTT. This translates into CASSRQGAVDEKLFF.

This chain links TRBV4-3 with TRBJ2-7; D possibly corresponds to TRBD1 (5 bases). CDR3 length: 13 amino acids. The germline V gene has CDR1 LGHNA and CDR2 YSLEER. Trimming cost V 4 bases and J 5 bases, with 12 bases left between them. The CDR3 sequence is CASSLWGVNEQYF. In DNA, the CDR3 is TGCGCCAGCAGCCTTTGGGGCGTTAACGAGCAGTACTTC.

This chain joins TRBV28 and TRBJ1-2; perhaps TRBD1 as D (5 bases). Trimming stripped 3 bases from V and 8 bases from J, with 10 bases between. In germline, CDR1 is MDHEN, CDR2 SYDVKM. The CDR3 has 12 amino acids. The CDR3 spells CASSLKGEGYTF. CDR3 nucleotides: TGTGCCAGCAGTTTGAAAGGGGAGGGCTACACCTTC.

The rearrangement joins TRBV6-5 to TRBJ1-1; 9 bases agree with TRBD1. This CDR3 is 13 amino acids long. With V trimmed by 8 bases and J by 6 bases, 7 bases remained unmatched. The germline V gene encodes CDR1 MNHEY and CDR2 SVGAGI. The CDR3 reads CASATGGKAEAFF. The CDR3 region has the DNA TGTGCCAGCGCTACAGGGGGCAAGGCTGAAGCTTTCTTT.

The V call is TRBV5-8, the J call TRBJ2-7, with D possibly TRBD2 on 7 matching bases. Trimming cost V 0 bases and J 4 bases, with 11 bases left between them. In germline, CDR1 is SGHTS, CDR2 YDEGEE. CDR3 length equals 14 residues. The CDR3 nucleotides are TGTGCCAGCAGCTTGGCCGCGGGGGCTTACGAGCAGTACTTC. This sequence encodes CASSLAAGAYEQYF.

The table lists this clone with a count of one. The genes are TRBV9 and TRBJ1-4; D is possibly TRBD1 (5 bases). V was clipped by 4 bases and J by 7 bases, with 14 bases between them. Germline V CDR1 and CDR2: SGDLS, YYNGEE. This CDR3 contains 14 residues. CDR3 DNA sequence: TGTGCCAGCAGCCCCCGGGGCGGTAGTGAAAAACTGTTTTTT. Translating gives CASSPRGGSEKLFF.

This chain links TRBV19 with TRBJ1-1, with D perhaps TRBD1 (5 bases). Germline CDR1 is LNHDA and CDR2 is SQIVND (reference sequence). V dropped 3 bases and J dropped 4 bases, with 12 bases sitting between them. The CDR3 runs 14 residues. CDR3 DNA sequence: TGTGCCAGTAGTATCGTCTCAGACAGCACTGAAGCTTTCTTT. Protein product: CASSIVSDSTEAFF. The full variable domain, completed using reference TRBV19 and TRBJ1-1, is DGGITQSPKYLFRKEGQNVTLSCEQNLNHDAMYWYRQDPGQGLRLIYYSQIVNDFQKGDIAEGYSVSREKKESFPLTVTSAQKNPTAFYLCASSIVSDSTEAFFGQGTRLTVV.

This chain links TRBV27 with TRBJ2-3; 8 nucleotides line up with TRBD2. The length of the CDR3 is 13 residues. Germline V CDR1 and CDR2: MNHEY, SMNVEV (reference sequence). Trimming at V came to 8 bases and at J to 3 bases, leaving 4 bases not matched to a gene. CDR3 residues: CASHTSGTDTQYF. For the CDR3, the DNA is TGTGCCAGCCACACTAGCGGTACAGATACGCAGTATTTT.

This chain joins TRBV10-2 and TRBJ1-5, with 7 bases identical to TRBD1. Per the germline V gene, CDR1 is WSHSY and CDR2 is SAAADI. V dropped 6 bases and J dropped 4; count of bases not matched to a gene: 6. CDR3 size: 14 residues. CDR3 DNA sequence: TGCGCCAGCAGCGATAGGGGGCATAATCAGCCCCAGCATTTT. Protein product: CASSDRGHNQPQHF.

The gene calls are TRBV6-2 or TRBV6-3 and TRBJ2-1; no reliable D call. Trimming took off 3 bases at V and 8 bases at J, with 17 bases between the two ends. Germline V gene data show CDR1 as MNHEY and CDR2 as SVGEGT. This CDR3 has 15 residues. CDR3 in amino acids: CASSYPPPYPDEQFF. In nucleotides, the CDR3 is TGTGCCAGCAGTTATCCGCCGCCTTATCCGGATGAGCAGTTCTTC.

In DNA form, the CDR3 reads TGTGCCAGCAGCGTGGAGGGTGGATATAGCTACACCTTC. Its translation is CASSVEGGYSYTF. The rearrangement uses TRBV9 and TRBJ1-2, with no clear D. This CDR3 is built from 13 residues. Trimming left V 2 bases short and J 9 bases short, with 14 bases between. Germline V CDR1 and CDR2: SGDLS, YYNGEE.

The rearrangement uses TRBV27 and TRBJ1-2, with D hard to call. CDR1 and CDR2 from the germline V gene are MNHEY and SMNVEV (reference sequence). Trimming cost V 5 bases and J 1 base, with 20 bases left between them. This CDR3 spans 17 amino acids. CDR3 sequence reads: CASSLRRVGSGNYGYTF. In DNA, the CDR3 is TGTGCCAGCAGTCTCCGTCGGGTGGGTTCGGGTAACTATGGCTACACCTTC.

The chain carries TRBV7-3 and TRBJ2-3, with 9 bases fitting TRBD2. The ends lost 5 bases at V and 10 bases at J; junction bases unmatched: 10. Germline V gene sequence: CDR1 SGHTA, CDR2 FQGTGA. There are 14 residues in the CDR3. The CDR3 sequence is CASSLTGLAGSQYF. The CDR3 DNA is TGTGCCAGCAGCCTGACGGGACTAGCAGGTTCGCAGTATTTT.

This clone was observed a handful of times. Written as DNA, the CDR3 is TGCGCCAGCAGCTTAGGGCAGGAGACTTCACCCCTCCACTTT. This codes for CASSLGQETSPLHF. This rearrangement joins TRBV5-1 to TRBJ1-6; D is unclear. The germline V and J ends were trimmed by 2 bases and 9 bases, with 12 bases remaining between them. This CDR3 contains 14 residues. CDR1 and CDR2 from the germline V gene are SGHRS and YFSETQ.

A note on this clone: Other DNA sequences in this sample translate to the same CDR3. The genes are TRBV20-1 and TRBJ1-1; D uncertain. The CDR3 loop spans 8 amino acids. CDR1 DFQATT and CDR2 SNEGSKA come from the germline V gene (reference sequence). The ends were cut back, 7 bases at V and 11 bases at J, with 8 bases in the middle. CDR3 in amino acids: CSGGDAFF. In nucleotides, the CDR3 is TGCAGTGGTGGCGATGCTTTCTTT.

The chain carries TRBV6-5 and TRBJ1-2; 7 positions match TRBD1. J was trimmed by 4 bases and V by 5 bases; bases with no gene match: 10. The germline V gene encodes CDR1 MNHEY and CDR2 SVGAGI. The CDR3 spans 15 residues. This CDR3 is CASSPWDSIGYGYTF. The CDR3 DNA sequence: TGTGCCAGCAGTCCATGGGACAGTATCGGCTATGGCTACACCTTC.

V and J are TRBV27 and TRBJ1-5; D might be TRBD1 (6 bases). Germline CDR1 and CDR2: MNHEY and SMNVEV (reference sequence). The V and J ends lost 0 bases and 1 base respectively, with 7 bases between them. CDR3 length equals 15 residues. The CDR3 is CASSLSGASNQPQHF. The CDR3, as DNA: TGTGCCAGCAGTTTATCGGGGGCGAGCAATCAGCCCCAGCATTTT.

The count of this clone is one. The chain couples TRBV9 to TRBJ2-2; D gene ambiguous. Between the trimmed V and J ends, which lost 4 bases and 5 bases, there was a span of 12 bases. CDR3 length equals 14 residues. Germline V gene data show CDR1 as SGDLS and CDR2 as YYNGEE. This CDR3 is CASSPRPSTGELFF. CDR3 in DNA: TGTGCCAGCAGCCCCCGACCGTCGACCGGGGAGCTGTTTTTT.

V and J are TRBV11-3 and TRBJ2-6; no clear D gene. The CDR3 extends over 13 amino acids. The germline V and J ends were trimmed by 3 bases and 0 bases, with 0 bases remaining between them. Germline lookup yields CDR1 SGHNT and CDR2 YENEEA. The CDR3 DNA reads as TGTGCCAGCAGCTTCTCTGGGGCCAACGTCCTGACTTTC. The encoded protein is CASSFSGANVLTF.

V gene TRBV2 combines with J gene TRBJ1-1; TRBD1 is a possible D gene (5 bases). The CDR3 sequence is 13 residues long. V gave up 6 bases and J gave up 6 bases, with 14 bases separating them. The germline V gene has CDR1 SNHLY and CDR2 FYNNEI. The CDR3 sequence is CASRVQGPSEAFF. As DNA, the CDR3 is TGTGCCAGCAGAGTCCAGGGCCCTTCTGAAGCTTTCTTT.

The chain recombines TRBV2 with TRBJ1-4; TRBD1 matches 8 bases. This CDR3 contains 15 residues. The germline CDR1 and CDR2 sequences are SNHLY and FYNNEI. The ends lost 6 bases at V and 4 bases at J; junction bases unmatched: 7. CDR3 sequence reads: CASRAQGGHNEKLFF. The CDR3 region has the DNA TGTGCCAGCAGGGCACAGGGGGGCCATAATGAAAAACTGTTTTTT.

The chain joins TRBV27 to TRBJ1-2, with unresolved D. Germline loops: CDR1 MNHEY, CDR2 SMNVEV (reference sequence). Trimming took off 4 bases at V and 4 bases at J, with 16 bases between the two ends. The CDR3 is 15 amino acids. The CDR3 sequence: CASSSLEQEGYGYTF. The DNA for the CDR3 is TGTGCCAGCAGTTCACTGGAGCAGGAGGGCTATGGCTACACCTTC.

This sequence joins TRBV5-4 and TRBJ1-3; the D is unclear. Germline V lookup: CDR1 SGHNT, CDR2 YYREEE (reference sequence). The length of the CDR3 is 12 residues. Trimming removed 2 bases from V and 6 bases from J, with 6 bases in between. In DNA form, the CDR3 reads TGTGCCAGCAGCTTCCAAGAAAACACCATATATTTT. Protein: CASSFQENTIYF.

The J gene is TRBJ1-5, the V gene TRBV6-2 or TRBV6-3; 9 nucleotides agree with TRBD1. This CDR3 is 15 amino acids long. CDR1 and CDR2 (germline): MNHEY, SVGEGT. V lost 4 bases to trimming and J lost 3 bases; unmatched junction nucleotides: 4. The CDR3 is CASSSGQGNNQPQHF. DNA of the CDR3: TGTGCCAGCAGTTCAGGACAGGGGAACAATCAGCCCCAGCATTTT.

Only one count was recorded for this clone. The chain combines TRBV5-1 with TRBJ1-1; D call uncertain. V lost 4 bases and J lost 1, with 8 bases in between. The CDR3 spans 13 residues. Germline values: CDR1 SGHRS, CDR2 YFSETQ. The CDR3 DNA is TGCGCCAGCAGCCTCCAGGAGAACACTGAAGCTTTCTTT. Encoded protein: CASSLQENTEAFF.